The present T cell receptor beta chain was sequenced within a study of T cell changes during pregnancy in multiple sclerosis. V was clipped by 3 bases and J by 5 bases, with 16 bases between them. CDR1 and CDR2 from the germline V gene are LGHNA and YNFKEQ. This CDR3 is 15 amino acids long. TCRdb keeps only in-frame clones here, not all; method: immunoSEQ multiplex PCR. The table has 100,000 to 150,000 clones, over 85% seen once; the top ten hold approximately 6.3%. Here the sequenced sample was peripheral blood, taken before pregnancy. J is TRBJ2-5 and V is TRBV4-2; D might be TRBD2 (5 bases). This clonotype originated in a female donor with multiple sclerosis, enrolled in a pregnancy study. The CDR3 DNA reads TGTGCCAGCAGCCACCCCGGCGAGGGCGCGGAGACCCAGTACTTC. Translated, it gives CASSHPGEGAETQYF.